One and the same sample provided the 6 T cell receptor beta chains below, sequenced in a study of graft-versus-host responses after intestinal transplantation. Sequenced by immunoSEQ multiplex PCR; TCRdb stores in-frame clones only, minus some. The sample includes tens of thousands of clones, 90% to 95% of them seen just once. The antigens for these receptors are not known. The sample in question was unstimulated CD8+ T cells sorted from spleen or lymph node cells, obtained before intestinal transplant. Receptors were obtained from a human donor who received an intestinal transplant.

The genes are TRBV28 and TRBJ1-1, with D tentatively TRBD1 (5 bases). Trimming removed 11 bases from V and 1 base from J, with 32 bases in between. Per germline, CDR1 MDHEN and CDR2 SYDVKM. CDR3 length: 19 residues. The CDR3 sequence: CAVGTPIPLRQSQNTEAFF. CDR3 nucleotides: TGTGCCGTGGGAACCCCTATCCCACTACGACAGAGTCAGAACACTGAAGCTTTCTTT. The whole variable domain, filled in from reference TRBV28 and TRBJ1-1, reads DVKVTQSSRYLVKRTGEKVFLECVQDMDHENMFWYRQDPGLGLRLIYFSYDVKMKEKGDIPEGYSVSREKKERFSLILESASTNQTSMYLCAVGTPIPLRQSQNTEAFFGQGTRLTVV.

This clone was recorded only once. The gene calls are TRBV30 and TRBJ2-3; no clear D. The V and J ends lost 2 bases and 2 bases respectively, with 8 bases between them. Per the germline V gene, CDR1 is GTSNPN and CDR2 is SVGIG (reference sequence). The CDR3 extends over 13 amino acids. In nucleotides, the CDR3 is TGTGCCTGGAGTATGGGGTTCACAGATACGCAGTATTTT. Amino acids: CAWSMGFTDTQYF.

V usage is TRBV27 and J usage is TRBJ2-1, with 12 bases aligning to TRBD2. The ends lost 3 bases at V and 3 bases at J; junction bases unmatched: 6. In germline, CDR1 is MNHEY, CDR2 SMNVEV (reference sequence). The CDR3 length is 17 residues. CDR3 protein: CASSLPTSGGNYNEQFF. The CDR3 region has the DNA TGTGCCAGCAGTTTGCCGACTAGCGGGGGTAACTACAATGAGCAGTTCTTC.

This sequence joins TRBV11-2 and TRBJ2-7, with D unresolved. CDR3 length equals 15 residues. Per the germline V gene, CDR1 is SGHAT and CDR2 is FQNNGV. Trimming pared 7 bases from V and 4 bases from J, leaving 20 bases between. CDR3: CASTPGTGNRYEQYF. In DNA form, the CDR3 reads TGTGCCAGCACCCCCGGTACGGGCAACCGTTACGAGCAGTACTTC.

CDR3 region: CASSASGAPNTGELFF. CDR3 coding DNA: TGTGCCAGCAGTGCCTCGGGAGCCCCGAACACCGGGGAGCTGTTTTTT. The rearrangement joins TRBV25-1 to TRBJ2-2, with TRBD2 as a possible D gene (6 bases). Trimming removed 4 bases from V and 0 bases from J, with 12 bases in between. The CDR3 is 16 amino acids. In germline, CDR1 is MGHDK, CDR2 SYGVNS.

J is TRBJ1-2 and V is TRBV29-1; D not resolved. This CDR3 region has 13 residues. Germline V lookup: CDR1 SQVTM, CDR2 ANQGSEA. Trimming removed 1 base at V and 7 bases at J, with 13 bases between. The CDR3 here is CSVEARRNPGYTF. CDR3 DNA: TGCAGCGTTGAAGCCAGGCGGAATCCTGGCTACACCTTC.